This TCR beta chain was observed in a study of T cells in Graves' hyperthyroidism and ophthalmopathy. Looking at the study overall: Before treatment of any kind, peripheral blood was taken at initial diagnosis. Study-level results: Ophthalmopathy and stable hyperthyroidism were told apart by a 13 V-J model. Most thyroid clonotypes expanded above 0.001 were also detected in blood.

A Clinical Activity Score of at least 3, a NOSPECS grade of at least 4 and a duration under 3 months were recorded in the ophthalmopathy patients. The CDR3 has 13 amino acids. Germline V gives CDR1 DFQATT, CDR2 SNEGSKA (reference sequence). V was cut by 6 bases and J by 4 bases, with 15 bases left in between. This clonotype was found many times. The target antigen is unknown. What was amplified from RNA transcripts were TCR beta CDR3 regions. HTBI primers were employed in a first-round RT-PCR of the TCR CDR3. From the multiplex PCR reads, TCRdb called clonotypes with MiXCR, one entry per CDR3 protein. The sample holds hundreds of thousands of distinct CDR3 sequences, approximately 16% seen once.

The source is a young woman with Graves' ophthalmopathy. The sequenced sample consisted of blood. The genes are TRBV20-1 and TRBJ1-1; maybe TRBD1 (6 bases). CDR3: CSAPGHSRTEAFF. For the CDR3, the DNA is TGCAGTGCCCCGGGACATAGTCGCACTGAAGCTTTCTTT.